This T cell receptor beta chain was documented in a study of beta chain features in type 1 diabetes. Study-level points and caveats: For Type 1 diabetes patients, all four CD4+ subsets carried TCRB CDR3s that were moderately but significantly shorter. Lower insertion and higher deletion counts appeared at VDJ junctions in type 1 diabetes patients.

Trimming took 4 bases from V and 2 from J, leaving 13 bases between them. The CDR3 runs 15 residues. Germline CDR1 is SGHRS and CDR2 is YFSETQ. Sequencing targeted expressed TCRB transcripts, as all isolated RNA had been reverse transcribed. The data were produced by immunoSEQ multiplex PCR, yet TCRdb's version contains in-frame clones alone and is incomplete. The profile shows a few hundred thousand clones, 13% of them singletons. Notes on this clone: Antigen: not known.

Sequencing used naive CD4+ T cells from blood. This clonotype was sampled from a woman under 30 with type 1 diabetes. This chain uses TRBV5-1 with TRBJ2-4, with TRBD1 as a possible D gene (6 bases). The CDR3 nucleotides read TGCGCCAGCAGCCTGGAACAGGGTACCAAAAACATTCAGTACTTC. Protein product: CASSLEQGTKNIQYF.